A selection of T cell receptor beta chains follows, all from one sample in a study of CD8 T cells in Susac syndrome. Using its own MiXCR run on the immunoSEQ multiplex PCR reads, TCRdb lists one record per CDR3 protein. The sample yields approximately 71,000 distinct CDR3 sequences, 96% seen once. Sequenced sample: CD4+ T cells from PBMCs. Source of these receptors: a human donor with multiple sclerosis. The conserved cysteine and the conserved F or W are not part of the CDR3 here. Each record gives: V gene, CDR3 protein.

TRBV19 | ASTRQGSPSNYGYT
TRBV6-2/TRBV6-3 | ASSLLTGRGNQPQH
TRBV7-2 | ASTAGGLSYEQY
TRBV7-3 | ASSSKAGAVGELF
TRBV29-1 | STRPGAETQY
TRBV9 | ASREGQGDNSPLH
TRBV12-3/TRBV12-4 | ASSFQQNSPLH
TRBV28 | ASSLAGVSEKLF
TRBV7-3 | ASSLSDRSSENTIY
TRBV2 | ASSKTTGQETQY
TRBV7-2 | ASSQAGRAGYEQY
TRBV3-1 | ASSQDLMQPQH
TRBV29-1 | SVAGETSMGYT
TRBV20-1 | SARDRTAPYNEQF
TRBV20-1 | SAPRARISTDTQY
TRBV10-3 | AISYRGDEQY
TRBV4-2 | ASSHVAGDRLAGGPKTQY
TRBV6-1 | ASSRAGEGIGANVLT
TRBV29-1 | SVPGQIYEQY
TRBV5-1 | ASSRAANQETQY
TRBV3-1 | ASSQTGTARETQY
TRBV6-5 | ASSYTGSGANVLT
TRBV29-1 | SASEGSVYGYT
TRBV6-5 | ASSLRGVGFNEQF
TRBV6-6 | ASSWVGGSTDTQY
TRBV3-1 | ASSQDILREQY
TRBV7-2 | ASSPFGARKTQY
TRBV20-1 | SARGRDRVLFTSSYNEQF
TRBV15 | ATSRTSGGAGEQF
TRBV12-5 | ASGSGQGSNTGELF
TRBV6-2/TRBV6-3 | ASSYFATEVYYEQY
TRBV6-2/TRBV6-3 | ASSHDYPGDEQY
TRBV5-1 | ASSLGGLGSNYGYT
TRBV10-3 | AIRDRRTYEQY
TRBV18 | ASSPWTGAGDTQY
TRBV24-1 | ATSDGQFNSPLH
TRBV12-3/TRBV12-4 | ASSLAFGGTDTQY
TRBV1 | TSSPCLGGSTRETQY
TRBV7-2 | ASSAGMNTEAF
TRBV5-1 | ASSFARGHEAF
TRBV6-5 | ASSLDIDSPLH
TRBV20-1 | SAPSGAGGLTGELF
TRBV7-9 | ASSFSGQGAGEQY
TRBV5-1 | ASSLGTGQLNEQF
TRBV20-1 | SARKQGAMNTEAF
TRBV10-1 | ASTALSSYEQY
TRBV10-3 | AIRSGDTQY
TRBV3-1 | ASSRRGDRNEQF